The 32 T cell receptor beta chains below were found in one sample sequenced in a study of beta chain features in type 1 diabetes. These receptors are not linked to any known antigen. Isolated RNA was reverse transcribed in full, so expressed TCRB transcripts were sequenced. Produced via immunoSEQ multiplex PCR; TCRdb's table is partial and in-frame only. This table holds some 350,000 clones, approximately 12% found once. Study results and caveats: Across all four CD4+ subsets, people with type 1 diabetes showed modestly shorter TCRB CDR3s.

The sequencing input was naive CD4+ T cells from blood. The source is a woman under 30 with type 1 diabetes.

This clone was seen a few times. V and J are TRBV9 and TRBJ1-2; D perhaps matches TRBD1 (5 bases). CDR3 length: 15 amino acids. The germline V gene has CDR1 SGDLS and CDR2 YYNGEE. Trimming pared 0 bases from V and 3 bases from J, leaving 12 bases between. CDR3 sequence reads: CASSVASRGDYGYTF. As DNA, the CDR3 is TGTGCCAGCAGCGTAGCTAGTCGGGGGGACTATGGCTACACCTTC.

This clone was found a few times. The chain couples TRBV5-1 to TRBJ2-7; TRBD2 matches 10 bases. After removal of 5 bases from V and 7 bases from J, the junction contained 12 bases not matched to a gene. CDR3 length: 15 amino acids. Germline-derived CDR1 and CDR2 are SGHRS and YFSETQ. The CDR3 DNA follows: TGCGCCAGCAGACCAGGACTAGCGGCAGGTGGGGAGCAGTACTTC. This encodes CASRPGLAAGGEQYF.

The chain couples TRBV5-1 to TRBJ2-1, with TRBD2 matching over 10 bases. Germline V gene lookup returns CDR1 SGHRS and CDR2 YFSETQ. J lost 4 bases, V lost 8 bases, and 6 bases had no gene match. This CDR3 is built from 14 residues. CDR3 loop: CASSSGSIYNEQFF. CDR3 DNA: TGCGCCAGTTCTAGCGGGAGTATTTACAATGAGCAGTTCTTC.

This chain connects TRBV19 to TRBJ2-5; possibly TRBD1 for D (5 bases). Germline CDR1 LNHDA, CDR2 SQIVND (reference sequence). This CDR3 region has 15 residues. Trimming shortened V by 5 bases and J by 1 base, and 14 bases separated the two germline ends. In nucleotides, the CDR3 is TGTGCCAGTAGTTCCTACAGCAGGGCCCAAGAGACCCAGTACTTC. It specifies CASSSYSRAQETQYF.

Only a few counts were recorded for this clone. The chain joins TRBV7-2 to TRBJ2-3; maybe TRBD2 (5 bases). This CDR3 comprises 13 residues. Trimming pared 3 bases from V and 4 bases from J, leaving 8 bases between. Germline V gene lookup returns CDR1 SGHTA and CDR2 FQGNSA. The CDR3 DNA reads TGTGCCAGCAGCTTCGGGGAGCCAGATACGCAGTATTTT. Translated: CASSFGEPDTQYF.

This chain uses TRBV28 with TRBJ1-1, with D hard to call. CDR1 and CDR2 from the germline V gene are MDHEN and SYDVKM. Trimming took off 7 bases at V and 1 base at J, with 16 bases between the two ends. The CDR3 covers 15 residues. The CDR3 protein is CASTLPGYSNTEAFF. CDR3 in DNA: TGTGCCAGCACGCTACCGGGGTACTCGAACACTGAAGCTTTCTTT.

CDR3 sequence: CASSLDIPHAGVLETQYF. The CDR3 nucleotides read TGTGCCAGCAGTCTAGATATCCCCCACGCGGGAGTTTTAGAGACCCAGTACTTC. The chain has TRBV28 and TRBJ2-5, with TRBD2 identical over 7 bases. Looked up from germline, CDR1 is MDHEN and CDR2 is SYDVKM. The CDR3 runs to 18 residues. V shed 5 bases and J 4 bases; nucleotides not matched to a gene: 19.

This clone was recorded a few times. The CDR3 spells CASSLGGALQETQYF. DNA for the CDR3: TGTGCCAGCAGCTTGGGGGGAGCGTTACAAGAGACCCAGTACTTC. This chain uses TRBV7-2 with TRBJ2-5, with D possibly being TRBD2 (6 bases). Per germline, CDR1 SGHTA and CDR2 FQGNSA. The CDR3 is 15 amino acids. Trimming shortened V by 3 bases and J by 2 bases, and 13 bases separated the two germline ends.

The chain combines TRBV6-5 with TRBJ1-3; perhaps TRBD1 as D (5 bases). The CDR3 spans 14 residues. Trimming pared 5 bases from V and 3 bases from J, leaving 11 bases between. From germline, CDR1 is MNHEY and CDR2 SVGAGI. The CDR3 DNA follows: TGTGCCAGCAGTGACAGAAATTATGGAAACACCATATATTTT. As protein: CASSDRNYGNTIYF.

The chain carries TRBV19 and TRBJ2-1; D may be TRBD2 (5 bases). CDR3 size: 13 residues. The V gene lost 5 bases and the J gene lost 0 bases, with 5 bases spanning the gap. Germline CDR1 reads LNHDA; CDR2 reads SQIVND (reference sequence). The CDR3 DNA sequence: TGTGCCAGTAGTGCGGGCTCCTACAATGAGCAGTTCTTC. Its translation: CASSAGSYNEQFF.

The chain links TRBV4-2 to TRBJ2-3; TRBD2 is a possible D gene (5 bases). Trimming stripped 3 bases from V and 3 bases from J, with 13 bases between. This CDR3 has 15 amino acids. Germline V lookup: CDR1 LGHNA, CDR2 YNFKEQ. CDR3 residues: CASSHAATGTDTQYF. The CDR3 DNA sequence: TGTGCCAGCAGCCATGCCGCCACGGGGACAGATACGCAGTATTTT.

This clone was found a few times. CDR3 coding DNA: TGTGCCAGCAGACAGGGAGCGGGAGTCAATGAGCAGTTCTTC. Residues: CASRQGAGVNEQFF. The V and J genes are TRBV4-2 and TRBJ2-1; 8 bases map to TRBD2. V shed 6 bases, J shed 6 bases, and the junction held 7 bases outside the gene matches. This CDR3 comprises 14 residues. The germline CDR1 and CDR2 sequences are LGHNA and YNFKEQ.

This clone was detected only a few times. V gene TRBV5-1 combines with J gene TRBJ2-1, with TRBD2 identical over 8 bases. The CDR3 consists of 15 residues. J lost 0 bases, V lost 6 bases, and 5 bases had no gene match. CDR1 is SGHRS and CDR2 is YFSETQ in the germline V gene. DNA of the CDR3: TGCGCCAGCACTCGGGGGGGGACCTCCTACAATGAGCAGTTCTTC. Translated: CASTRGGTSYNEQFF.

This clone was counted between two and nine times. Here the CDR3 reads CASSVAQGAIYEQYF. CDR3 nucleotide sequence: TGTGCCAGCAGCGTAGCACAGGGGGCGATCTACGAGCAGTACTTC. This chain joins TRBV9 and TRBJ2-7; 9 bases match TRBD1. The CDR3 runs 15 residues. Trimming at V came to 0 bases and at J to 3 bases, leaving 4 bases not matched to a gene. From germline, CDR1 is SGDLS and CDR2 YYNGEE.

This clone has more than one count but fewer than ten. The gene calls are TRBV25-1 and TRBJ1-1; D gene uncertain. V shed 4 bases and J shed 9 bases, with 12 bases lying between them. The germline V gene has CDR1 MGHDK and CDR2 SYGVNS. The CDR3 runs to 12 residues. CDR3 coding DNA: TGTGCCAGCAGTGGTCCCTTTGAGCAAGCTTTCTTT. It specifies CASSGPFEQAFF. The full variable domain, in which reference TRBV25-1 and TRBJ1-1 provide the parts outside the CDR3, is EADIYQTPRYLVIGTGKKITLECSQTMGHDKMYWYQQDPGMELHLIHYSYGVNSTEKGDLSSESTVSRIRTEHFPLTLESARPSHTSQYLCASSGPFEQAFFGQGTRLTVV.

The sample holds a few counts of this clone. The genes are TRBV9 and TRBJ1-1; D may be TRBD1 (5 bases). This CDR3 spans 13 amino acids. V was clipped by 6 bases and J by 4 bases, with 13 bases between them. CDR1 is SGDLS and CDR2 is YYNGEE in the germline V gene. This CDR3 reads CASTSGAGTEAFF. The CDR3 coding sequence is TGTGCCAGCACCAGCGGGGCTGGCACTGAAGCTTTCTTT.

This clone was seen more than once but under ten times. Other nucleotide sequences from this sample produce the same CDR3. The genes are TRBV29-1 and TRBJ1-1; the D gene is possibly TRBD1 (6 bases). V was shortened by 4 bases and J by 0 bases, with 9 bases between the two germline ends. The CDR3 totals 13 residues. Looked up from germline, CDR1 is SQVTM and CDR2 is ANQGSEA. The CDR3 DNA sequence: TGCAGCGTTGTGCGGGGGCTGAACACTGAAGCTTTCTTT. Translating gives CSVVRGLNTEAFF. Complete variable domain (other parts from reference TRBV29-1 and TRBJ1-1): SAVISQKPSRDICQRGTSLTIQCQVDSQVTMMFWYRQQPGQSLTLIATANQGSEATYESGFVIDKFPISRPNLTFSTLTVSNMSPEDSSIYLCSVVRGLNTEAFFGQGTRLTVV.

The rearrangement links TRBV29-1 to TRBJ2-2, with a weak D call TRBD1 (6 bases). CDR1 and CDR2 (germline): SQVTM, ANQGSEA. The CDR3 consists of 13 residues. Trimming left V 5 bases short and J 4 bases short, with 11 bases between. The CDR3 DNA reads as TGCAGCGTTTCCCACAGGGCCACCGGGGAGCTGTTTTTT. Translated: CSVSHRATGELFF.

This clone was found a few times. The chain uses TRBV10-3 and TRBJ2-5; tentatively, D is TRBD1 (5 bases). This CDR3 is 13 amino acids long. Germline V gene sequence: CDR1 ENHRY, CDR2 SYGVKD. V was shortened by 3 bases and J by 2 bases, with 7 bases between the two germline ends. The CDR3: CAISDPGQETQYF. As DNA, the CDR3 is TGTGCCATCAGTGATCCAGGGCAAGAGACCCAGTACTTC.

This clone has more than one count but fewer than ten. CDR3 protein: CASSPDRVGNQPQHF. Written as DNA, the CDR3 is TGTGCCAGCAGCCCAGACAGGGTGGGCAATCAGCCCCAGCATTTT. The V and J genes are TRBV7-9 and TRBJ1-5, with 7 bases matching TRBD1. The CDR3 is made up of 15 amino acids. CDR1 is SEHNR, CDR2 FQNEAQ, per germline (reference sequence). The junction had 6 bases not matched to a gene; V was cut back by 5 bases and J by 2 bases.

This clone occurred a few times. The J gene is TRBJ2-1, the V gene TRBV11-2; a possible D gene is TRBD2 (6 bases). The CDR3 length is 12 residues. The germline V and J ends were trimmed by 8 bases and 2 bases, with 7 bases remaining between them. In germline, CDR1 is SGHAT, CDR2 FQNNGV. For the CDR3, the DNA is TGTGCCAGCGGGGGGACCTACAATGAGCAGTTCTTC. Translating it yields CASGGTYNEQFF.

This chain joins TRBV5-1 and TRBJ2-3, with a tentative D call TRBD2 (6 bases). CDR3 length: 14 residues. V was pared by 4 bases and J by 1 base, with 10 bases between. In germline, CDR1 is SGHRS, CDR2 YFSETQ. In nucleotides, the CDR3 is TGCGCCAGCAGCACACCTAGCGGCACAGATACGCAGTATTTT. Amino acid sequence: CASSTPSGTDTQYF.

This clone was counted between two and nine times. V gene TRBV6-5 combines with J gene TRBJ1-2; 9 nucleotides agree with TRBD1. V shed 5 bases and J 5 bases; nucleotides not matched to a gene: 6. Germline CDR1 reads MNHEY; CDR2 reads SVGAGI. The CDR3 consists of 14 residues. CDR3 nucleotides: TGTGCCAGCAGTGTGACAGGGGGAGGATATGGCTACACCTTC. Translating gives CASSVTGGGYGYTF.

The V gene is TRBV14, the J gene TRBJ2-1, with 12 bases lining up with TRBD2. The CDR3 runs 18 residues. V was pared by 1 base and J by 9 bases, with 13 bases of the junction left unmatched. Germline values: CDR1 SGHDN, CDR2 FVKESK. CDR3 sequence (DNA): TGTGCCAGCAGCCAAGGGAGGCCGACTAGCGGGAGTTGGGGTGAGCAGTTCTTC. It encodes CASSQGRPTSGSWGEQFF.

J is TRBJ2-1 and V is TRBV15, with D unresolved. The CDR3 has 14 amino acids. Trimming took off 0 bases at V and 10 bases at J, with 13 bases between the two ends. Germline V gene lookup returns CDR1 LNHNV and CDR2 YYDKDF (reference sequence). Here the CDR3 DNA reads TGTGCCACCAGCAGAGATCTCGTCTCCGCGGAGCAGTTCTTC. Its protein product is CATSRDLVSAEQFF.

The chain employs TRBV14 and TRBJ2-1, with 10 bases that match TRBD1. This CDR3 has 16 amino acids. From germline, CDR1 is SGHDN and CDR2 FVKESK. The ends lost 4 bases at V and 4 bases at J; junction bases unmatched: 7. CDR3 amino acids: CASSPKPGQGYNEQFF. CDR3 nucleotide sequence: TGTGCCAGCAGCCCCAAACCGGGACAGGGGTACAATGAGCAGTTCTTC.

This chain connects TRBV6-5 to TRBJ1-1, with no clear D. This CDR3 spans 14 amino acids. With 0 bases removed from V and 7 bases from J, the gap between germline ends came to 12 bases. Germline V gene data show CDR1 as MNHEY and CDR2 as SVGAGI. CDR3 residues: CASSYSGPRDEAFF. The CDR3 nucleotides read TGTGCCAGCAGTTACTCGGGCCCCCGCGATGAAGCTTTCTTT.

Concerning this clone: Because the CDR3's place on the DNA is in doubt, the DNA is left out and the CDR3 is given as listed by TCRdb. V gene TRBV7-3 combines with J gene TRBJ2-1; the D call of TRBD2 is as the table states it, not checked on the DNA. CDR1 is SGHTA and CDR2 is FQGTGA in the germline V gene. Ends included, the CDR3 has 18 residues. The chain's CDR3 is CASSSTLGTSGSYNEQFF.

The chain employs TRBV2 and TRBJ1-2; TRBD1 matches at 7 bases. Germline CDR1 is SNHLY and CDR2 is FYNNEI. The trim removed 0 bases at V and 4 bases at J, leaving 8 bases unmatched. The CDR3 totals 16 residues. This chain's CDR3 is CASSEALDRRFYGYTF. The CDR3 DNA sequence: TGTGCCAGCAGTGAAGCCCTGGACAGGAGATTCTATGGCTACACCTTC.

The chain couples TRBV7-2 to TRBJ2-7, with a weak D call TRBD1 (6 bases). The CDR3 length is 15 residues. Germline CDR1 is SGHTA and CDR2 is FQGNSA. V was pared by 3 bases and J by 2 bases, with 14 bases between. CDR3 nucleotides: TGTGCCAGCAGCTTGCGGACAGAAACCGCCTACGAGCAGTACTTC. Protein product: CASSLRTETAYEQYF.

This clone was recorded a few times. This chain uses TRBV7-2 with TRBJ2-3; 11 nucleotides align to TRBD2. CDR1 is SGHTA and CDR2 is FQGNSA in the germline V gene. With 6 bases clipped from V and 4 bases from J, the junction kept 9 bases outside the gene matches. The length of the CDR3 is 16 residues. The DNA for the CDR3 is TGTGCCAGCAGTTGGACCGGGACTAGCGGATCAGATACGCAGTATTTT. Its translation: CASSWTGTSGSDTQYF. Variable domain in full (rest from reference TRBV7-2 and TRBJ2-3): GAGVSQSPSNKVTEKGKDVELRCDPISGHTALYWYRQSLGQGLEFLIYFQGNSAPDKSGLPSDRFSAERTGGSVSTLTIQRTQQEDSAVYLCASSWTGTSGSDTQYFGPGTRLTVL.

The gene calls are TRBV7-3 and TRBJ2-5; TRBD2 is a possible D gene (5 bases). V lost 4 bases to trimming and J lost 7 bases, with 13 bases between them. The germline V gene encodes CDR1 SGHTA and CDR2 FQGTGA. CDR3 length equals 13 residues. The CDR3 region is CASSSSSLGTQYF. In nucleotides, the CDR3 is TGTGCCAGCAGCTCTAGCAGCCTAGGGACCCAGTACTTC.